This TCR beta chain was found in a study of PD-L1 blockade in urothelial cancer. About the research overall: Males with bladder-origin urothelial cancer constituted about 85% of the roughly 29 patients. Blood yielded a median of about 140,000 T cells per sample.

PCRs were each spiked with synthetic TCR analog templates. Using immunoSEQ multiplex PCR, the repertoire was profiled, and TCRdb retains in-frame clones only, with some absent. The table includes tens of thousands of clones, 82% detected once. This CDR3 is built from 15 residues. Germline lookup yields CDR1 SNHLY and CDR2 FYNNEI. V lost 6 bases and J lost 7; bases outside the gene matches: 8. The V call is TRBV2, the J call TRBJ1-6, with 8 bases fitting TRBD1. The clonotype comes from a man between 60 and 75 years old with urothelial cancer. The starting material was PBMCs, obtained around atezolizumab (anti-PD-L1) treatment. Here the CDR3 reads CASRAGGAGNSPLHF. In DNA form, the CDR3 reads TGTGCCAGCAGAGCAGGGGGCGCGGGGAATTCACCCCTCCACTTT.